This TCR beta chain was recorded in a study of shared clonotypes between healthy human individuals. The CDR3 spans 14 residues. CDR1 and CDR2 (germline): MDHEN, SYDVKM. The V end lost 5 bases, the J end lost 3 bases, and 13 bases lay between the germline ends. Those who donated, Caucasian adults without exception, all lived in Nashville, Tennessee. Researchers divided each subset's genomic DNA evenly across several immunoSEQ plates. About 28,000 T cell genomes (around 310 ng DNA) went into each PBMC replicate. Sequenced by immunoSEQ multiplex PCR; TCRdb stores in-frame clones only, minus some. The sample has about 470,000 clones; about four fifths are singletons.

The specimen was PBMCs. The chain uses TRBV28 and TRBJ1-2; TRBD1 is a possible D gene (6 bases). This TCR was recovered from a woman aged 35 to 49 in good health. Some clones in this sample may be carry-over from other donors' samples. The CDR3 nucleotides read TGTGCCAGCAGTCCGGACAGTAAATACTATGGCTACACCTTC. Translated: CASSPDSKYYGYTF.